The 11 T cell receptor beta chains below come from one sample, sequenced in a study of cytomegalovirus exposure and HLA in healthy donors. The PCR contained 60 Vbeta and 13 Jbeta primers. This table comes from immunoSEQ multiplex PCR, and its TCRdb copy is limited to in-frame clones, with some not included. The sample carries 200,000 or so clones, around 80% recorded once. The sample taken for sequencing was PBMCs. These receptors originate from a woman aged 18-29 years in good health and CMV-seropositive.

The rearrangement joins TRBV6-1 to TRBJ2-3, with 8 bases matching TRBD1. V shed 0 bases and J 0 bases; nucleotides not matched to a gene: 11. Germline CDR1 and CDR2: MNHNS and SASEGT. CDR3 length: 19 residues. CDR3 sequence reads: CASSEARRTGRVSTDTQYF. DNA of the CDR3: TGTGCCAGCAGTGAAGCGCGGCGGACAGGGCGGGTTAGCACAGATACGCAGTATTTT.

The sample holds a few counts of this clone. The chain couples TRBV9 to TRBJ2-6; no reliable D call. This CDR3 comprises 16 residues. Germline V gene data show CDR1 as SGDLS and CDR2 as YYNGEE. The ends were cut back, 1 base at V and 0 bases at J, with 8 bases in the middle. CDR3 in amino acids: CASSVLSLSGANVLTF. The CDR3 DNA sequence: TGTGCCAGCAGCGTACTATCCCTCTCTGGGGCCAACGTCCTGACTTTC.

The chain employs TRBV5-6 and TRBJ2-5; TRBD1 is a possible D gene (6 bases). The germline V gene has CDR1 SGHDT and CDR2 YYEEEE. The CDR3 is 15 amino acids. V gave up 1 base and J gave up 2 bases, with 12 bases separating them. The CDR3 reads CASSLWGLIQETQYF. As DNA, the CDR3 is TGTGCCAGCAGCTTGTGGGGGCTTATTCAAGAGACCCAGTACTTC.

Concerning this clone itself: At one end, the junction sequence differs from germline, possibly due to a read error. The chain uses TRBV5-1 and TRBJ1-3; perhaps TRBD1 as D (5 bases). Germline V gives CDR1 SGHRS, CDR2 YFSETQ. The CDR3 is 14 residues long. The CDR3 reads CASSTDTGGNAIYF. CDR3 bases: TGCGCCAGCAGTACGGACACGGGTGGAAACGCCATATATTTT.

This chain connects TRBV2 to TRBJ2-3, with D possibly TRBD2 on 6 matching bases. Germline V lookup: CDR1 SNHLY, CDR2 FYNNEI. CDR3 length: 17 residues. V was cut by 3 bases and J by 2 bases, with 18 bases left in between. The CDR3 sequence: CASSETVAGRSTDTQYF. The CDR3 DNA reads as TGTGCCAGCAGTGAGACGGTGGCGGGGAGATCCACAGATACGCAGTATTTT. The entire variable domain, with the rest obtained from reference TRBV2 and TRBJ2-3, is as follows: EPEVTQTPSHQVTQMGQEVILRCVPISNHLYFYWYRQILGQKVEFLVSFYNNEISEKSEIFDDQFSVERPDGSNFTLKIRSTKLEDSAMYFCASSETVAGRSTDTQYFGPGTRLTVL.

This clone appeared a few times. This CDR3 is CASTLGTANTEAFF. CDR3 DNA: TGTGCCAGCACCTTGGGGACAGCGAACACTGAAGCTTTCTTT. The chain has TRBV6-1 and TRBJ1-1; 7 bases are shared with TRBD1. J was trimmed by 1 base and V by 7 bases; bases with no gene match: 6. The CDR3 is made up of 14 amino acids. CDR1 is MNHNS and CDR2 is SASEGT in the germline V gene.

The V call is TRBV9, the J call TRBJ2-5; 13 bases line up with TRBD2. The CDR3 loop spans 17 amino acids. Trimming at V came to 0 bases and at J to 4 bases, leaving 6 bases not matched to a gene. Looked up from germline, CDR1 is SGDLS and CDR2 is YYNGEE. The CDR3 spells CASSVATSGGGGETQYF. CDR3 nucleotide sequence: TGTGCCAGCAGCGTAGCTACTAGCGGGGGGGGAGGAGAGACCCAGTACTTC.

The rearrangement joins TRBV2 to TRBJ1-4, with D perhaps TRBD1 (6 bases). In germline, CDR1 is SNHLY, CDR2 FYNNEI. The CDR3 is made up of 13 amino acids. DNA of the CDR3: TGTGCGGGGGGGGGCGTAACTAATGAAAAACTGTTTTTT. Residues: CAGGGVTNEKLFF.

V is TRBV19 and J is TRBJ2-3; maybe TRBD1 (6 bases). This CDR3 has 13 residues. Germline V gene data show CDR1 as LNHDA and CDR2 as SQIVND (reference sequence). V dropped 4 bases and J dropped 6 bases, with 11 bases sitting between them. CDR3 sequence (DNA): TGTGCCAGTAGTAAAACCCAGGGGGATACGCAGTATTTT. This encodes CASSKTQGDTQYF. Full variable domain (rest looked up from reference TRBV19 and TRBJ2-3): DGGITQSPKYLFRKEGQNVTLSCEQNLNHDAMYWYRQDPGQGLRLIYYSQIVNDFQKGDIAEGYSVSREKKESFPLTVTSAQKNPTAFYLCASSKTQGDTQYFGPGTRLTVL.

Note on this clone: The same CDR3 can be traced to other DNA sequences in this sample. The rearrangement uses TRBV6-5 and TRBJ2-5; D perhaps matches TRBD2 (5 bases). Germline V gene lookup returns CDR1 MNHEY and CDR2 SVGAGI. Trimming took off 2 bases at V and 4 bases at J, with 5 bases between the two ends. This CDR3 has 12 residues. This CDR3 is CASSYSGETQYF. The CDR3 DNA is TGTGCCAGCAGTTACAGCGGAGAGACCCAGTACTTC.

The CDR3 DNA reads as TGTGCCAGCAGCTTAGACAGGGCGGGTTCACCCCTCCACTTT. This sequence encodes CASSLDRAGSPLHF. This chain connects TRBV13 to TRBJ1-6; perhaps TRBD1 as D (6 bases). Germline V lookup: CDR1 PRHDT, CDR2 FYEKMQ (reference sequence). The CDR3 runs to 14 residues. V gave up 1 base and J gave up 9 bases, with 10 bases separating them.